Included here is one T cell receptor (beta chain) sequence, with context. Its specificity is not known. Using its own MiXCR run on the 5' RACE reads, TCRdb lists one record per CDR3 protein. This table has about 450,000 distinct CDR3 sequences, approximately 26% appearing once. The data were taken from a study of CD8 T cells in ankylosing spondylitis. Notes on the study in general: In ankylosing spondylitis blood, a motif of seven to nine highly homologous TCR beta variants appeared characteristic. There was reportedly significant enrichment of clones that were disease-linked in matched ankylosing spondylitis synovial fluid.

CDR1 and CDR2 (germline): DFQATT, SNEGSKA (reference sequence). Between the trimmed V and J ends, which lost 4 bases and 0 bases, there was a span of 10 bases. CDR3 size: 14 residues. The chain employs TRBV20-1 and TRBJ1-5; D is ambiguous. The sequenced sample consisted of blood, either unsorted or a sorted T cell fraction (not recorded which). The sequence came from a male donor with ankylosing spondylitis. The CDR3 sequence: CSAKPPYSNQPQHF. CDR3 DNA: TGCAGTGCTAAGCCACCTTATAGCAATCAGCCCCAGCATTTT.